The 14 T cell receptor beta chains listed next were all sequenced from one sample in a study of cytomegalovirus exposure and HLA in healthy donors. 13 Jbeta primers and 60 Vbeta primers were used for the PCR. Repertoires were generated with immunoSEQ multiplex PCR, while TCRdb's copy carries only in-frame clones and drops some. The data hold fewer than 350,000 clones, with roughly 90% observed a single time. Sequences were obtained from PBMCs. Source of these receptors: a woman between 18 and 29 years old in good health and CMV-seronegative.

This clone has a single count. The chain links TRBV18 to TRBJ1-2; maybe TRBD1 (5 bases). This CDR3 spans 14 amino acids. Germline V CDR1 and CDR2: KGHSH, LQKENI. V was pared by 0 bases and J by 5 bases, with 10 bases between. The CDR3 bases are TGTGCCAGCTCACCACCGTACAGGCTATATGGCTACACCTTC. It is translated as CASSPPYRLYGYTF. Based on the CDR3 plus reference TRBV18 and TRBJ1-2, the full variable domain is NAGVMQNPRHLVRRRGQEARLRCSPMKGHSHVYWYRQLPEEGLKFMVYLQKENIIDESGMPKERFSAEFPKEGPSILRIQQVVRGDSAAYFCASSPPYRLYGYTFGSGTRLTVV.

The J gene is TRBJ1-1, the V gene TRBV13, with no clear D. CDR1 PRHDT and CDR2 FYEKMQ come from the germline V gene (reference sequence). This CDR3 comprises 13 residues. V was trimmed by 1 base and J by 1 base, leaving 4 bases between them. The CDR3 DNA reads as TGTGCCAGCAGCTTAGCGTCGAACACTGAAGCTTTCTTT. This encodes CASSLASNTEAFF.

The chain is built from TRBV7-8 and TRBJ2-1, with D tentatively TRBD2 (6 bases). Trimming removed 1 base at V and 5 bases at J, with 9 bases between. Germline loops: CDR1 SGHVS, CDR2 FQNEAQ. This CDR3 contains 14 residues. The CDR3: CASSLVAGNNEQFF. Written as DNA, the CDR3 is TGTGCCAGCAGCTTAGTGGCGGGGAACAATGAGCAGTTCTTC.

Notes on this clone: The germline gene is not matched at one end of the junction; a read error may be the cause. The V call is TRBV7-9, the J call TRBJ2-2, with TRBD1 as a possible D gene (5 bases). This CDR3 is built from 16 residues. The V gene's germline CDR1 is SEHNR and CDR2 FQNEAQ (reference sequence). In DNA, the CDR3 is TGTTCCAGCAGCTTACTCCTGGGGCGAACACCCGGGGAGCTGTTTTTT. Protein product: CSSSLLLGRTPGELFF.

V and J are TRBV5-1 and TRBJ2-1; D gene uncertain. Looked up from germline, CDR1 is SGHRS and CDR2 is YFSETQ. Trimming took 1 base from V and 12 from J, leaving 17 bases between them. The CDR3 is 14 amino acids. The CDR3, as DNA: TGCGCCAGCAGCTTGATCTCCGCGGCCTCAGCGCAGTTCTTC. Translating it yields CASSLISAASAQFF.

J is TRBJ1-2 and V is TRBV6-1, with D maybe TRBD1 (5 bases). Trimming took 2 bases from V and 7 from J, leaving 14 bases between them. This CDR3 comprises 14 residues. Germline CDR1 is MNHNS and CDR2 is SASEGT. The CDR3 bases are TGTGCCAGCAGTGAACTAGGCCCCGGGGGTGGCTACACCTTC. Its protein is CASSELGPGGGYTF.

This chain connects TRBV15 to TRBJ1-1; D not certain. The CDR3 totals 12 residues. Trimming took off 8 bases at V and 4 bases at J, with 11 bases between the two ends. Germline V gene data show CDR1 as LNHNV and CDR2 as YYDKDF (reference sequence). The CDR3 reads CATRHSGTEAFF. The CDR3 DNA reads TGTGCCACCCGACATAGTGGCACTGAAGCTTTCTTT. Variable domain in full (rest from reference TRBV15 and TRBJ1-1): DAMVIQNPRYQVTQFGKPVTLSCSQTLNHNVMYWYQQKSSQAPKLLFHYYDKDFNNEADTPDNFQSRRPNTSFCFLDIRSPGLGDTAMYLCATRHSGTEAFFGQGTRLTVV.

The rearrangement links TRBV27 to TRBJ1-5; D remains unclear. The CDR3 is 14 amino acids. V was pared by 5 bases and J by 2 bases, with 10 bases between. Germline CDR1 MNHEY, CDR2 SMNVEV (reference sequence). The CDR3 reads CASSAEGRNQPQHF. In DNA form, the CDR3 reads TGTGCCAGCAGTGCGGAGGGTCGCAATCAGCCCCAGCATTTT.

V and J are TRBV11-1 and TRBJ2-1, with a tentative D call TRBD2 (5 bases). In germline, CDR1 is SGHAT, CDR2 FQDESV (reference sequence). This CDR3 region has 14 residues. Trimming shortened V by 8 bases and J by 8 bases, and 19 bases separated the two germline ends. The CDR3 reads CASGSLGLSDEQFF. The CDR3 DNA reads TGTGCCAGCGGGTCACTAGGGTTATCGGATGAGCAGTTCTTC.

For the CDR3, the DNA is TGTGCCACCCGGACAGGGGGCGTTGGGAACACTGAAGCTTTCTTT. Encoded protein: CATRTGGVGNTEAFF. The rearrangement links TRBV19 to TRBJ1-1, with 11 bases matching TRBD1. The CDR3 runs to 15 residues. Germline V gene lookup returns CDR1 LNHDA and CDR2 SQIVND (reference sequence). The ends lost 10 bases at V and 1 base at J; junction bases unmatched: 8.

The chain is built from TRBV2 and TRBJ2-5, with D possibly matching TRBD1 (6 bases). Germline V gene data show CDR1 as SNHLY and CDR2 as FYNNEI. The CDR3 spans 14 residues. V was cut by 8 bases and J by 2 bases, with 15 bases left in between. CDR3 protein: CASRLGTLQETQYF. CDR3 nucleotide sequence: TGTGCCAGCCGTCTCGGGACACTTCAAGAGACCCAGTACTTC.

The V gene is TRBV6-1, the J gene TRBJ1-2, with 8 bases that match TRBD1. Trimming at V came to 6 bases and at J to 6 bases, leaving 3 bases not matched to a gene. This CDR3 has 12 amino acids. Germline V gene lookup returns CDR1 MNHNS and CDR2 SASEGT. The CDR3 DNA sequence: TGTGCCAGCAGAGGACAGGGACATGGCTACACCTTC. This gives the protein CASRGQGHGYTF.

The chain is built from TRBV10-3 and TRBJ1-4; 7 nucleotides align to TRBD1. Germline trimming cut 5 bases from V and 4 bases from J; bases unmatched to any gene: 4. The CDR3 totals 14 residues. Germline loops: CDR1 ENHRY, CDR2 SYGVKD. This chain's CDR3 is CAISTGELNEKLFF. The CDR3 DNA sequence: TGTGCCATCAGTACAGGGGAACTTAATGAAAAACTGTTTTTT.

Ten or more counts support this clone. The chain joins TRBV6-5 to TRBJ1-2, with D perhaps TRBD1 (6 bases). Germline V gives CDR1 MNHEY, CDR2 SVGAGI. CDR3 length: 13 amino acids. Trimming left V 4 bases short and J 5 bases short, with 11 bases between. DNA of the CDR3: TGTGCCAGCAGTTGGGATCAGGGGTATGGCTACACCTTC. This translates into CASSWDQGYGYTF.